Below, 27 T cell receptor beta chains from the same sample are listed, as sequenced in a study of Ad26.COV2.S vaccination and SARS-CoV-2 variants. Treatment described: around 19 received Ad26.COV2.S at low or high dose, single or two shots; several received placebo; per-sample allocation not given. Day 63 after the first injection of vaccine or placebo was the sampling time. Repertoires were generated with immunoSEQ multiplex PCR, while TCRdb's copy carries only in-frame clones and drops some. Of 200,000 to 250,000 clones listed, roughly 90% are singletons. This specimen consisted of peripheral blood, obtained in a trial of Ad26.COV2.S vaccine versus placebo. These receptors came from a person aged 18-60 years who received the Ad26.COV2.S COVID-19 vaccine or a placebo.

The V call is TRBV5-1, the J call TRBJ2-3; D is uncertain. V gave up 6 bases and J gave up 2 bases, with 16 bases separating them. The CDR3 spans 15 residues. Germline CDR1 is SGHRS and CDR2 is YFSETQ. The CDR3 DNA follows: TGCGCCAGCAAGGTACAAGGTGAAATCACAGATACGCAGTATTTT. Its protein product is CASKVQGEITDTQYF.

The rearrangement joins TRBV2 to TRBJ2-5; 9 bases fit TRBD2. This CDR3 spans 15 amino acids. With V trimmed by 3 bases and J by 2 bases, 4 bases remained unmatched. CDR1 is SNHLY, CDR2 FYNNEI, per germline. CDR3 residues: CASSEVAGVQETQYF. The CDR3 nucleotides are TGTGCCAGCAGTGAGGTAGCGGGAGTTCAAGAGACCCAGTACTTC.

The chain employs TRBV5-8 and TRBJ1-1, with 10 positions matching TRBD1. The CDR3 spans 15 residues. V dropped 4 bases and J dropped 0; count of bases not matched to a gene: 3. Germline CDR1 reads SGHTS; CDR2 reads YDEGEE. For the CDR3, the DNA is TGTGCCAGCAGCCCGGGGACAGGGGTGAACACTGAAGCTTTCTTT. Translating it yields CASSPGTGVNTEAFF.

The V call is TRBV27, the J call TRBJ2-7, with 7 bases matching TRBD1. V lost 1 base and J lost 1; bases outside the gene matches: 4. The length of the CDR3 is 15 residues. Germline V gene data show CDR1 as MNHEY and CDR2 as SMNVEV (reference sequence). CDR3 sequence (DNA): TGTGCCAGCAGTTTATTCAGACAGGGATCCTACGAGCAGTACTTC. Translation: CASSLFRQGSYEQYF.

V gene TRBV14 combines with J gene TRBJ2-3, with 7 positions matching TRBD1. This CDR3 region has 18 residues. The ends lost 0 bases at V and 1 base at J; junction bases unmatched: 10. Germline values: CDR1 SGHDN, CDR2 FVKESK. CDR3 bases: TGTGCCAGCAGCCAAGATCGCCTGACAGGGTTCGGCACAGATACGCAGTATTTT. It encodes CASSQDRLTGFGTDTQYF.

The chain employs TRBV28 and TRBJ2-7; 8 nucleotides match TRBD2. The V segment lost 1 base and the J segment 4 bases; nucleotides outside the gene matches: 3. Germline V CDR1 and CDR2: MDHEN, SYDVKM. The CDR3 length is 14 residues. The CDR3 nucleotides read TGTGCCAGCAGTTTATCACTAGCGGAGTACGAGCAGTACTTC. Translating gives CASSLSLAEYEQYF.

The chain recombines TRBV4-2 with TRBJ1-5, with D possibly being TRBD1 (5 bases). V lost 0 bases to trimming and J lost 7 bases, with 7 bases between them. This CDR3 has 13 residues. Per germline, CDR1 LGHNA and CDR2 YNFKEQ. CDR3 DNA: TGTGCCAGCAGCCAAGATTCAGGGCAGCCCCAGCATTTT. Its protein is CASSQDSGQPQHF.

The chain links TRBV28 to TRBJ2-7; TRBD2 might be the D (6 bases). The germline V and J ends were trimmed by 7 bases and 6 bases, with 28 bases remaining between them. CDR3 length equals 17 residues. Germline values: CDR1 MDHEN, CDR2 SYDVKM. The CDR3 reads CASTQEGQYTWGGEQYF. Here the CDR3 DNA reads TGTGCCAGCACCCAGGAGGGTCAGTATACATGGGGTGGCGAGCAGTACTTC.

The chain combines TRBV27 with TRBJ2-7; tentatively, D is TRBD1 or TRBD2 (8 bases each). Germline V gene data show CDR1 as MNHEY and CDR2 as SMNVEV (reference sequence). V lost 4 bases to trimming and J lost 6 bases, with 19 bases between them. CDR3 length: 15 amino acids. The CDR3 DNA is TGTGCCAGCAGTTCGGGGGGGACAGGTCCCACCGAGCAGTACTTC. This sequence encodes CASSSGGTGPTEQYF.

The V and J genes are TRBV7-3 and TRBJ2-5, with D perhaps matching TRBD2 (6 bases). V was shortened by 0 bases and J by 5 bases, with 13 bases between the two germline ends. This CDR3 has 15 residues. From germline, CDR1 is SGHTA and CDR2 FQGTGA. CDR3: CASSLTGGAAETQYF. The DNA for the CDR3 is TGTGCCAGCAGCTTAACCGGCGGGGCGGCGGAGACCCAGTACTTC.

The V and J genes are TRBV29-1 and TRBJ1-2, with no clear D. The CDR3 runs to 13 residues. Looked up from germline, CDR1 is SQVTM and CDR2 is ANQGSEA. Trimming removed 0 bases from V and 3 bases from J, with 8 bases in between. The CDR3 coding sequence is TGCAGCGTTGAAGATCGGCAATACTATGGCTACACCTTC. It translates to CSVEDRQYYGYTF.

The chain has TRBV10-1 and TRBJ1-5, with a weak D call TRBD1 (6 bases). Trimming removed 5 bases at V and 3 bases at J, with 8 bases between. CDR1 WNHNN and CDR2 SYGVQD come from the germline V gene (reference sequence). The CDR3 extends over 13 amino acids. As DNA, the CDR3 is TGCGCCAGCAGTCAGGGGCTCAATCAGCCCCAGCATTTT. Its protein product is CASSQGLNQPQHF.

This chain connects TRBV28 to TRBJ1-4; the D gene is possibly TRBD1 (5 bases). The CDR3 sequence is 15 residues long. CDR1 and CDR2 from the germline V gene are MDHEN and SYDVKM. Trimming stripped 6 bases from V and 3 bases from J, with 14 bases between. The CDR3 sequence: CASSDSGGANEKLFF. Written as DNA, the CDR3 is TGTGCCAGCAGCGACTCCGGGGGGGCTAATGAAAAACTGTTTTTT.

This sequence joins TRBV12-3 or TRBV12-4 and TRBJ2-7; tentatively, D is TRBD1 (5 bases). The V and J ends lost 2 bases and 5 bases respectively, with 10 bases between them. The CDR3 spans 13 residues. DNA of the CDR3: TGTGCCAGCAGTTTATCCAGGGATAACGAGCAGTACTTC. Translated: CASSLSRDNEQYF.

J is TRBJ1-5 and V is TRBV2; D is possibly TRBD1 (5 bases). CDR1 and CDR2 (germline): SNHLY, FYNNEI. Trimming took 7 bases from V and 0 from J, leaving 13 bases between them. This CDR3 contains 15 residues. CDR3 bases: TGTGCCAGCACTGCAGGGTCCTATAGCAATCAGCCCCAGCATTTT. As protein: CASTAGSYSNQPQHF.

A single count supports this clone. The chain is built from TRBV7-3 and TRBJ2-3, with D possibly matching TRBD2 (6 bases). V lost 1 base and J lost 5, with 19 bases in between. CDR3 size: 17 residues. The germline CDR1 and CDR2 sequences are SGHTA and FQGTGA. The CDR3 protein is CASSLMGGGTVKDTQYF. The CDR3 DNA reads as TGTGCCAGCAGCTTAATGGGTGGCGGGACGGTTAAAGATACGCAGTATTTT.

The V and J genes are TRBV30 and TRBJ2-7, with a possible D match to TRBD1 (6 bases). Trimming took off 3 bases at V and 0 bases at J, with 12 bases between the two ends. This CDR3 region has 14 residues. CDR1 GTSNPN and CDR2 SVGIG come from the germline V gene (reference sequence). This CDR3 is CAWRGTRSSYEQYF. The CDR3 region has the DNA TGTGCCTGGAGGGGGACACGTAGCTCCTACGAGCAGTACTTC.

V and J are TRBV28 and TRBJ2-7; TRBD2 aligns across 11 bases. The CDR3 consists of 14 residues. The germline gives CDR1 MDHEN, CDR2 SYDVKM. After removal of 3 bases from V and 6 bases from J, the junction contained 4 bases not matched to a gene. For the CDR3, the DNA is TGTGCCAGCAGTTTGACTAGCGGGACGAGCGAGCAGTACTTC. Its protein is CASSLTSGTSEQYF.

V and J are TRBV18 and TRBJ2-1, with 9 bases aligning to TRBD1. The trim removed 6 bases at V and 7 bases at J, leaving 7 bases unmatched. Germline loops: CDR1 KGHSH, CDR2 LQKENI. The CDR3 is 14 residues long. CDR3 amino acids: CASSLGQGMNEQFF. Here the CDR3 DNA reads TGTGCCAGCTCTCTCGGACAGGGGATGAATGAGCAGTTCTTC. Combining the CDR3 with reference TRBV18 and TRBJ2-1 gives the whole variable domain NAGVMQNPRHLVRRRGQEARLRCSPMKGHSHVYWYRQLPEEGLKFMVYLQKENIIDESGMPKERFSAEFPKEGPSILRIQQVVRGDSAAYFCASSLGQGMNEQFFGPGTRLTVL.

Here the CDR3 DNA reads TGTGCCAGCAGTGCACTTGGACGGGTCAACTATGGCTACACCTTC. As protein: CASSALGRVNYGYTF. The chain employs TRBV28 and TRBJ1-2; no reliable D call. From germline, CDR1 is MDHEN and CDR2 SYDVKM. CDR3 length equals 15 residues. V lost 5 bases to trimming and J lost 2 bases, with 15 bases between them.

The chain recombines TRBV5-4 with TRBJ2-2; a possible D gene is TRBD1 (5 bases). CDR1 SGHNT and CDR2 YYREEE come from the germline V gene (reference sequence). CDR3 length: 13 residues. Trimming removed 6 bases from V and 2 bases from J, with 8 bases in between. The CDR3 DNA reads TGTGCCAGCAAACAGGAAAACACCGGGGAGCTGTTTTTT. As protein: CASKQENTGELFF.

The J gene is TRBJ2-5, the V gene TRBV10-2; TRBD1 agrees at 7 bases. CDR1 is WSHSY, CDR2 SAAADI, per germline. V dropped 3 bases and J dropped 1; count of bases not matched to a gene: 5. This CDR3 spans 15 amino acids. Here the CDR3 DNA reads TGCGCCAGCAGTGAAAGGGACAGACTCCAAGAGACCCAGTACTTC. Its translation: CASSERDRLQETQYF.

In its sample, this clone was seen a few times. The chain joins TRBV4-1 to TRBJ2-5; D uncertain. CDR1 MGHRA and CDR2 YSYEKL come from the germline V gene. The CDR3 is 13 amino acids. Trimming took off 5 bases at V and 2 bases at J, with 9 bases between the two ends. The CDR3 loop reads CASSGPPQETQYF. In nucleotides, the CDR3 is TGCGCCAGCAGCGGGCCCCCACAAGAGACCCAGTACTTC.

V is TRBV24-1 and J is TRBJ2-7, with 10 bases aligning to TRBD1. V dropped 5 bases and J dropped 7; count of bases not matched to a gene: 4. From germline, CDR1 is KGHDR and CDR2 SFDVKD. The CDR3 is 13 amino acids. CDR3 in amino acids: CATSGQGAREQYF. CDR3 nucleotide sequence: TGTGCCACCAGTGGACAGGGGGCGCGAGAGCAGTACTTC.

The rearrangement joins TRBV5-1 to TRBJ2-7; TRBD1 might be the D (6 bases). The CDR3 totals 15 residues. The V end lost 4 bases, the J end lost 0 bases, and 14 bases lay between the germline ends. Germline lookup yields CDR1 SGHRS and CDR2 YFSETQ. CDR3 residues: CASSRQGQGSYEQYF. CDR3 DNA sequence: TGCGCCAGCAGCAGGCAGGGGCAGGGCTCCTACGAGCAGTACTTC.

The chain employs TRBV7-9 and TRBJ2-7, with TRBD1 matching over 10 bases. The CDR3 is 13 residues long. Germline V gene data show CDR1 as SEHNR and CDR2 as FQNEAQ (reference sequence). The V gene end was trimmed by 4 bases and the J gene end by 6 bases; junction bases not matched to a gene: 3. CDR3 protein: CASSYGTGAEQYF. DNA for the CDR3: TGTGCCAGCAGCTACGGGACAGGGGCCGAGCAGTACTTC.

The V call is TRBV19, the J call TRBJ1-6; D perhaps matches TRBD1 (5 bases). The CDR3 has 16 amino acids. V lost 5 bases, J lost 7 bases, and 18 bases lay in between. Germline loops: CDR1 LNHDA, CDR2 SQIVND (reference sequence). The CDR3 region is CASSPRQKIGNSPLHF. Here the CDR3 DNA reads TGTGCCAGTAGTCCTCGACAGAAAATAGGGAATTCACCCCTCCACTTT.